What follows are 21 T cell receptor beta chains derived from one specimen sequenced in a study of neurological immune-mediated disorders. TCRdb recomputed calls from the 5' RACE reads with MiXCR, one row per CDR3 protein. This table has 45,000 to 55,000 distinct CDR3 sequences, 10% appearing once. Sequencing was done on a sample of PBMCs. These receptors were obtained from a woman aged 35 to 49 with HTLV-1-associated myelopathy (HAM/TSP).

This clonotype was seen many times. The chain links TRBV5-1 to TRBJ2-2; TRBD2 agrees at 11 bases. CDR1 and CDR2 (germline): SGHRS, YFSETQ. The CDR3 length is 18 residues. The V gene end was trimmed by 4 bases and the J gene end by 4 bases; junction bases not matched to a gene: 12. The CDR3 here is CASSPPLAGGQGTGELFF. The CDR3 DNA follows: TGCGCCAGCAGCCCCCCGCTAGCGGGGGGCCAGGGCACCGGGGAGCTGTTTTTT.

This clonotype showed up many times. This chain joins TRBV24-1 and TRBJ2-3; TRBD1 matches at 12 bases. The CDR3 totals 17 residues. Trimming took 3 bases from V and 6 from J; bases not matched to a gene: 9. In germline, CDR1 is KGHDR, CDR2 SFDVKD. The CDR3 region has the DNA TGTGCCACCAGTGATCCCGGGACAGGGGGCAATGCGGATACGCAGTATTTT. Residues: CATSDPGTGGNADTQYF.

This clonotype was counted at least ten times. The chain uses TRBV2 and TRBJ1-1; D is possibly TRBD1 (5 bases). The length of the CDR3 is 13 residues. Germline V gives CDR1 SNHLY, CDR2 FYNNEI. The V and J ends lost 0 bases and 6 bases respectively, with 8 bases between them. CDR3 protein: CASSEAGVPEAFF. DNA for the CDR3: TGTGCCAGCAGTGAAGCGGGGGTCCCTGAAGCTTTCTTT. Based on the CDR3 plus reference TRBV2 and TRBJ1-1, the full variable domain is EPEVTQTPSHQVTQMGQEVILRCVPISNHLYFYWYRQILGQKVEFLVSFYNNEISEKSEIFDDQFSVERPDGSNFTLKIRSTKLEDSAMYFCASSEAGVPEAFFGQGTRLTVV.

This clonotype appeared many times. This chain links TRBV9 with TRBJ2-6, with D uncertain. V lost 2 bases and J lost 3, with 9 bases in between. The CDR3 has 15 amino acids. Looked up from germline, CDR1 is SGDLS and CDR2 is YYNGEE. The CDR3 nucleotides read TGTGCCAGCAGCGTTAGAACGTATGGGGCCAACGTCCTGACTTTC. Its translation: CASSVRTYGANVLTF.

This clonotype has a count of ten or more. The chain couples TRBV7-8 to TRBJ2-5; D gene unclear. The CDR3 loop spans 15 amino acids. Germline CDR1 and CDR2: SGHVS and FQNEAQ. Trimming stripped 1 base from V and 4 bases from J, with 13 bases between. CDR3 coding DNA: TGTGCCAGCAGCTTAGTAGGTGGGTCAAGAGAGACCCAGTACTTC. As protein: CASSLVGGSRETQYF.

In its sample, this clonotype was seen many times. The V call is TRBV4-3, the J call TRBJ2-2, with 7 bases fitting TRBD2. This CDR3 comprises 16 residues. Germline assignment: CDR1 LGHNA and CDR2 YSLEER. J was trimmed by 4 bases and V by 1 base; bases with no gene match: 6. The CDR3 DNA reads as TGCGCCAGCAGCCAAGTAGGGCGGGGGTTCACCGGGGAGCTGTTTTTT. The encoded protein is CASSQVGRGFTGELFF.

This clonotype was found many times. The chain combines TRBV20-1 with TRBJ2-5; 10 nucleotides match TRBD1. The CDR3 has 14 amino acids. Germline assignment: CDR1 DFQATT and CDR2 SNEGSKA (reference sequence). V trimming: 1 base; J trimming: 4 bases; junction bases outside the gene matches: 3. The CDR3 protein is CSARGRDRGETQYF. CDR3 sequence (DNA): TGCAGTGCTAGAGGCCGGGACAGGGGAGAGACCCAGTACTTC.

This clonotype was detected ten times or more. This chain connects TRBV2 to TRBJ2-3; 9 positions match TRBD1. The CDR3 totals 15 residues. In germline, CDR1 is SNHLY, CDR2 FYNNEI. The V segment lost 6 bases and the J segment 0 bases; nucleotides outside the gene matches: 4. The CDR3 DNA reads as TGTGCCAGCAGCCACGACAGGGGGAGCACAGATACGCAGTATTTT. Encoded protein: CASSHDRGSTDTQYF.

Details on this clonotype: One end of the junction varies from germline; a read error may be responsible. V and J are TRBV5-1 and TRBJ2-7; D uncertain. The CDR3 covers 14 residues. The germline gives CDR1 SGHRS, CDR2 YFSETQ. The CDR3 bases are TGCGCCAGTAGCTTGGCCTGGAACTCCTACGAGCAGTACTTC. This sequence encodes CASSLAWNSYEQYF.

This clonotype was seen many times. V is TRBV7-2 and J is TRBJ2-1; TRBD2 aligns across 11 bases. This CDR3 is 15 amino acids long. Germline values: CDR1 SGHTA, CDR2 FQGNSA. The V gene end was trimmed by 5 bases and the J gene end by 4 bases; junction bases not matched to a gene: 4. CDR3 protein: CASSPLAGEYNEQFF. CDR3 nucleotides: TGTGCCAGCAGCCCACTAGCGGGGGAGTACAATGAGCAGTTCTTC.

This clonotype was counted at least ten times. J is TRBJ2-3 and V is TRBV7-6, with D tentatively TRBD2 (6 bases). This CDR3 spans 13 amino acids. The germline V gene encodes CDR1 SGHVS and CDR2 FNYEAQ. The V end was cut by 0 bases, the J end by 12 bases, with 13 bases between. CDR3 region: CASSLAVAGIQYF. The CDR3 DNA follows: TGTGCCAGCAGCTTAGCGGTCGCGGGGATCCAGTATTTT. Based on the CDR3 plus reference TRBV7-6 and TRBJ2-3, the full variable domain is GAGVSQSPRYKVTKRGQDVALRCDPISGHVSLYWYRQALGQGPEFLTYFNYEAQQDKSGLPNDRFSAERPEGSISTLTIQRTEQRDSAMYRCASSLAVAGIQYFGPGTRLTVL.

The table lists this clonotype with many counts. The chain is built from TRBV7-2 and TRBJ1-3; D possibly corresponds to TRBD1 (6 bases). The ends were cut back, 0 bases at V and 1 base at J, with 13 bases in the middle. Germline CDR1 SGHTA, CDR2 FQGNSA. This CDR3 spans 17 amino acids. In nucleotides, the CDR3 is TGTGCCAGCAGCTTAGCTCCCAGGGGAGTATCTGGAAACACCATATATTTT. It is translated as CASSLAPRGVSGNTIYF.

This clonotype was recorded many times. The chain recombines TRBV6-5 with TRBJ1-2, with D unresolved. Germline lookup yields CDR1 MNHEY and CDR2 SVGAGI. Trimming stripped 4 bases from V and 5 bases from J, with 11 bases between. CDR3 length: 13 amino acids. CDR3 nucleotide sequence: TGTGCCAGCAGTTTGGTGGGTGGGTATGGCTACACCTTC. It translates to CASSLVGGYGYTF.

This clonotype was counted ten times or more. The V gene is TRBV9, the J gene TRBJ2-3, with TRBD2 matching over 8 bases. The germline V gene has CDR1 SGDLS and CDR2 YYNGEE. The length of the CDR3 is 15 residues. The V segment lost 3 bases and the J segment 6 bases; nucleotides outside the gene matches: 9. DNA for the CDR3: TGTGCCAGCAGCGCCGGGGGGGCAGTTGGGGATACGCAGTATTTT. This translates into CASSAGGAVGDTQYF.

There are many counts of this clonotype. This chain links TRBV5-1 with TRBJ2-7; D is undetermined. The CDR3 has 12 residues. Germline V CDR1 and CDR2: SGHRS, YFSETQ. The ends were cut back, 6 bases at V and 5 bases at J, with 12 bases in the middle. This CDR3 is CASNLYGDEQYF. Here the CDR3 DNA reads TGCGCCAGCAACCTCTATGGGGACGAGCAGTACTTC.

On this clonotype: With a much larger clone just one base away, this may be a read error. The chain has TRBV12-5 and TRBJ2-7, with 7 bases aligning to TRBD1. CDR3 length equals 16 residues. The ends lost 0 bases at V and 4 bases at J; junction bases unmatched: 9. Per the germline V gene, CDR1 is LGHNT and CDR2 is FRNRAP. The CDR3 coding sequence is TGTGCTAGTGGTTTGGTAAGTTTGACAGGGACGTACGAGCAGTACTTC. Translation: CASGLVSLTGTYEQYF.

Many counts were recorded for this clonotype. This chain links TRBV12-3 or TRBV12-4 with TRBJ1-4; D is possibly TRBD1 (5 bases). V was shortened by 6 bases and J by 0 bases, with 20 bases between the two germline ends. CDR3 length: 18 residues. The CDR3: CASSRGTDHLATNEKLFF. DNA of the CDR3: TGTGCCAGCAGCCGAGGGACGGATCATCTTGCAACTAATGAAAAACTGTTTTTT.

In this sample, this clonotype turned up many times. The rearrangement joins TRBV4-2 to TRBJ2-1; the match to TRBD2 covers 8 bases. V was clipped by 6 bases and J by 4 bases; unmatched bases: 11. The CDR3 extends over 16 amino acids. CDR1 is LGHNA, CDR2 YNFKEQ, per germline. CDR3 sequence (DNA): TGTGCCAGCAGTCGCGGAGGGGCTAGCGGGTACAATGAGCAGTTCTTC. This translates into CASSRGGASGYNEQFF.

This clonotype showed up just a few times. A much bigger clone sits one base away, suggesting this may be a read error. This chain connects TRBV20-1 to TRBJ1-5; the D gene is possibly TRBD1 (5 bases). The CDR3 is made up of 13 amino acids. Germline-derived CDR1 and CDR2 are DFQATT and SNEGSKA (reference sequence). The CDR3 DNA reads TGCAGTGCTACAGACAGTAGCAATCATCCCCAGCATTTT. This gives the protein CSATDSSNHPQHF.

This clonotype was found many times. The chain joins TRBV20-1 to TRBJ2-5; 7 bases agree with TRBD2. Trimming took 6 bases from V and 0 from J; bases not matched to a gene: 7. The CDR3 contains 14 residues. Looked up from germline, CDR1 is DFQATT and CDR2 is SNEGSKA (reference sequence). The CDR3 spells CSAERGEYQETQYF. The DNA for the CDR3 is TGCAGTGCCGAGCGGGGAGAGTACCAAGAGACCCAGTACTTC.

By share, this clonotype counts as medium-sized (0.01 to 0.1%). The CDR3 DNA follows: TGTGCCAGCAGTCAAGGGGGCGGGCAGCCCCAGCATTTT. Translating gives CASSQGGGQPQHF. J is TRBJ1-5 and V is TRBV6-5; 7 bases fit TRBD1. Germline assignment: CDR1 MNHEY and CDR2 SVGAGI. V was clipped by 5 bases and J by 7 bases; unmatched bases: 5. This CDR3 is 13 amino acids long.